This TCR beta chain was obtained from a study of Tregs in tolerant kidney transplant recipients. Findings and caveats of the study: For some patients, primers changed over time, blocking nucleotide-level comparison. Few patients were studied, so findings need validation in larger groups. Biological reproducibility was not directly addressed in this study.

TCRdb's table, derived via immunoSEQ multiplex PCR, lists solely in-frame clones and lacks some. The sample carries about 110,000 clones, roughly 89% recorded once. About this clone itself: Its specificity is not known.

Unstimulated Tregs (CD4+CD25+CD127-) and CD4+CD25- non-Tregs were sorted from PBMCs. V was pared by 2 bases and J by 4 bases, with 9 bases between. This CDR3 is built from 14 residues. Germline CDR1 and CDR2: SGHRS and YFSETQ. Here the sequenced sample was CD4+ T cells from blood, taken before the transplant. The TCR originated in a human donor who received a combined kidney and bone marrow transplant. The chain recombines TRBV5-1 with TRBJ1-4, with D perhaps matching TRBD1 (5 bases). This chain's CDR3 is CASSFGAYNEKLFF. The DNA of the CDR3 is TGCGCCAGCAGCTTTGGGGCCTATAATGAAAAACTGTTTTTT.